This TCR beta chain appears in the sequencing data of a study of tumor and adjacent non-tumor tissue in lung cancer. Study-level information: Stage I to III disease affected about ten men and 5 women aged roughly 31 to 85. Study results and limitations: Top 100 clones took a larger repertoire share in normal lung. Tumor tissue had significantly higher TCR diversity than normal lung.

Three rounds of nested PCR, following a modified ARM-PCR protocol, produced the TCRbeta library. TCRdb used MiXCR to reprocess the multiplex PCR reads, holding one entry per CDR3 protein. Of approximately 75,000 distinct CDR3 sequences in the sample, roughly 73% were seen once. Concerning this clonotype: Antigen unknown. Without the conserved terminal phenylalanine or tryptophan, this CDR3 likely stems from a read error.

The template was RNA from unsorted bulk tissue. CDR1 and CDR2 (germline): LGHNA, YNFKEQ. This CDR3 has 15 amino acids. Sequencing was performed on lung tumor tissue. The sequence derives from a woman aged 45-59 years with non-small cell lung cancer. V and J are TRBV4-2 and TRBJ1-5; D gene ambiguous. CDR3 loop: CASSQDLTNNQPQHL. CDR3 bases: TGCGCCAGCAGCCAAGACCTCACTAACAATCAGCCCCAGCATCTT.